One and the same sample provided the 21 T cell receptor beta chains below, sequenced in a study of cytomegalovirus exposure and HLA in healthy donors (TCRdb year 2017). Library prep was done by the immunoSEQ multiplex PCR assay. The multiplex PCR relied on a mix of 60 forward primers for TCR Vbeta segments and 13 reverse primers for TCR Jbeta segments. TCRdb obtained this table from immuneACCESS and retained in-frame rearrangements with V and J assigned. These tables miss some clones; where compared with another copy, unresolved V genes account for less than half of the shortfall, and the remainder is unexplained. This sample gives roughly 180,000 clones in total; about 80% of them show up just once. Clones ranked in the top ten supply 1.2% to 1.5% of the sample. Sequencing input: PBMCs. The receptors shown here come from a woman in her 30s in good health and CMV-seropositive.

The chain is built from TRBV4-1 and TRBJ2-3; 8 bases align to TRBD1. This CDR3 region has 15 residues. The germline CDR1 and CDR2 sequences are MGHRA and YSYEKL. V was pared by 5 bases and J by 1 base, with 5 bases of the junction left unmatched. In DNA form, the CDR3 reads TGCGCCAGCAGCTACCAGGACAGGGGCACAGATACGCAGTATTTT. This translates into CASSYQDRGTDTQYF.

This clone has a single count. This chain joins TRBV5-1 and TRBJ2-1; D possibly corresponds to TRBD1 (5 bases). This CDR3 has 18 amino acids. Trimming pared 0 bases from V and 3 bases from J, leaving 19 bases between. Germline CDR1 reads SGHRS; CDR2 reads YFSETQ. The CDR3 loop reads CASSLAPPTDSYYNEQFF. In nucleotides, the CDR3 is TGCGCCAGCAGCTTGGCCCCGCCGACAGATTCTTACTACAATGAGCAGTTCTTC.

This clone was seen only a few times. This chain uses TRBV25-1 with TRBJ2-4, with a possible D match to TRBD2 (6 bases). There are 16 residues in the CDR3. From germline, CDR1 is MGHDK and CDR2 SYGVNS. V was trimmed by 4 bases and J by 2 bases, leaving 15 bases between them. CDR3 residues: CASSVGGMISKNIQYF. The CDR3, as DNA: TGTGCCAGCAGTGTGGGCGGGATGATTTCCAAAAACATTCAGTACTTC.

The chain combines TRBV11-2 with TRBJ1-5; weak D call: TRBD1 (6 bases). Germline CDR1 SGHAT, CDR2 FQNNGV. The CDR3 is made up of 15 amino acids. V was shortened by 5 bases and J by 0 bases, with 11 bases between the two germline ends. CDR3 DNA: TGTGCCAGCAGCCTTCAGGGACATAGCAATCAGCCCCAGCATTTT. This gives the protein CASSLQGHSNQPQHF.

The chain joins TRBV18 to TRBJ2-7, with 7 bases aligning to TRBD2. Germline assignment: CDR1 KGHSH and CDR2 LQKENI. The CDR3 runs to 17 residues. Trimming cost V 2 bases and J 0 bases; bases outside gene matches: 10. CDR3 in DNA: TGTGCCAGCTCACCATCAGCATATAGCGGGCCCTCCTACGAGCAGTACTTC. Translating it yields CASSPSAYSGPSYEQYF.

The chain combines TRBV30 with TRBJ2-7; 9 bases are a match to TRBD1. This CDR3 has 14 residues. V was clipped by 0 bases and J by 9 bases; unmatched bases: 9. The germline V gene has CDR1 GTSNPN and CDR2 SVGIG (reference sequence). CDR3: CAWSVTGGLTAQYF. The CDR3 nucleotides are TGTGCCTGGAGTGTAACAGGGGGCTTAACGGCGCAGTACTTC.

The chain joins TRBV18 to TRBJ1-3, with D hard to call. Trimming took off 2 bases at V and 2 bases at J, with 10 bases between the two ends. The CDR3 spans 15 residues. Germline loops: CDR1 KGHSH, CDR2 LQKENI. CDR3 in DNA: TGTGCCAGCTCACCAAAAGCTAACCCTGGAAACACCATATATTTT. Translation gives CASSPKANPGNTIYF.

V gene TRBV6-5 combines with J gene TRBJ1-4, with 7 bases lining up with TRBD1. Germline V lookup: CDR1 MNHEY, CDR2 SVGAGI. The ends lost 5 bases at V and 6 bases at J; junction bases unmatched: 9. The CDR3 runs to 15 residues. The CDR3 DNA reads TGTGCCAGCAGTCCAGGAACAGGGGCGGATGAAAAACTGTTTTTT. Its translation is CASSPGTGADEKLFF.

The chain couples TRBV13 to TRBJ2-4; possible D gene TRBD1, 5 bases. CDR1 PRHDT and CDR2 FYEKMQ come from the germline V gene (reference sequence). CDR3 length equals 12 residues. V was cut by 5 bases and J by 6 bases, with 8 bases left in between. CDR3 in amino acids: CASSLDRNIQYF. The DNA for the CDR3 is TGTGCCAGCAGCCTCGACAGAAACATTCAGTACTTC.

The chain carries TRBV5-1 and TRBJ1-2, with 7 bases that match TRBD1. V shed 6 bases, J shed 1 base, and the junction held 6 bases outside the gene matches. Germline V gene lookup returns CDR1 SGHRS and CDR2 YFSETQ. The CDR3 has 14 residues. The CDR3 is CASTDRDGNYGYTF. The CDR3 DNA reads TGCGCCAGCACCGACAGGGACGGTAACTATGGCTACACCTTC.

The V and J genes are TRBV6-5 and TRBJ2-5; D gene uncertain. Trimming removed 6 bases at V and 5 bases at J, with 13 bases between. CDR3 size: 13 residues. The V gene's germline CDR1 is MNHEY and CDR2 SVGAGI. CDR3 region: CASSEEYGETQYF. The DNA for the CDR3 is TGTGCCAGCAGCGAGGAGTATGGGGAGACCCAGTACTTC.

The chain has TRBV10-3 and TRBJ1-2, with D unresolved. This CDR3 comprises 14 residues. Trimming took off 0 bases at V and 7 bases at J, with 12 bases between the two ends. Germline V lookup: CDR1 ENHRY, CDR2 SYGVKD. The CDR3 is CAISESAEARGYTF. The CDR3, as DNA: TGTGCCATCAGTGAGTCCGCAGAGGCTCGTGGCTACACCTTC.

The V and J genes are TRBV19 and TRBJ2-1; 9 nucleotides agree with TRBD2. CDR1 and CDR2 (germline): LNHDA, SQIVND (reference sequence). This CDR3 has 13 amino acids. Trimming took 6 bases from V and 8 from J; bases not matched to a gene: 5. CDR3 in amino acids: CASRSLAGDEQFF. The DNA for the CDR3 is TGTGCCAGTAGGTCCTTAGCGGGAGATGAGCAGTTCTTC.

The genes are TRBV4-3 and TRBJ2-2; 10 positions match TRBD1. Trimming removed 5 bases from V and 4 bases from J; junction bases left unmatched: 7. The germline V gene encodes CDR1 LGHNA and CDR2 YSLEER. CDR3 length equals 16 residues. In DNA, the CDR3 is TGCGCCAGCAGCACGGGGACAGGGGCTTTCACCGGGGAGCTGTTTTTT. This translates into CASSTGTGAFTGELFF.

V is TRBV7-3 and J is TRBJ2-2; perhaps TRBD2 as D (6 bases). V was trimmed by 4 bases and J by 5 bases, leaving 14 bases between them. The germline CDR1 and CDR2 sequences are SGHTA and FQGTGA. The CDR3 has 15 residues. CDR3 coding DNA: TGTGCCAGCAGCTCTTCAGGAGGGCTTACCGGGGAGCTGTTTTTT. Protein sequence: CASSSSGGLTGELFF.

This chain links TRBV29-1 with TRBJ2-3, with a possible D match to TRBD1 (6 bases). The CDR3 spans 14 residues. From germline, CDR1 is SQVTM and CDR2 ANQGSEA. Trimming took off 4 bases at V and 2 bases at J, with 13 bases between the two ends. CDR3 nucleotide sequence: TGCAGCGTTGTATTGGACAGCCACACAGATACGCAGTATTTT. It is translated as CSVVLDSHTDTQYF.

On this clone itself: An end of the junction differs from the germline gene, which may be a read error. The rearrangement links TRBV6-1 to TRBJ2-1, with TRBD2 identical over 8 bases. CDR3 length: 15 residues. From germline, CDR1 is MNHNS and CDR2 SASEGT. The CDR3 sequence: CASREAGDSYNEQFF. The CDR3 DNA reads TGTGCCAGCAGGGAAGCGGGAGACTCCTACAATGAGCAGTTCTTC.

J is TRBJ2-2 and V is TRBV9; tentatively, D is TRBD1 (5 bases). The CDR3 has 15 residues. Trimming left V 4 bases short and J 4 bases short, with 14 bases between. The germline gives CDR1 SGDLS, CDR2 YYNGEE. For the CDR3, the DNA is TGTGCCAGCAGCCCCCGACAGTTAAGCACCGGGGAGCTGTTTTTT. It is translated as CASSPRQLSTGELFF.

This clone was observed a handful of times. The chain uses TRBV7-2 and TRBJ2-7; D gene ambiguous. Germline V lookup: CDR1 SGHTA, CDR2 FQGNSA. V was cut by 1 base and J by 4 bases, with 14 bases left in between. CDR3 size: 15 residues. Here the CDR3 reads CASSLVWQVSYEQYF. In DNA form, the CDR3 reads TGTGCCAGCAGCTTAGTGTGGCAGGTTTCTTACGAGCAGTACTTC.

This clone was observed a few times. The rearrangement joins TRBV6-1 to TRBJ2-3; TRBD2 matches 9 bases. CDR3 size: 17 residues. Germline V gives CDR1 MNHNS, CDR2 SASEGT. V lost 2 bases to trimming and J lost 5 bases; unmatched junction nucleotides: 11. DNA for the CDR3: TGTGCCAGCAGTGAACAGGGCTTAGCGGGAGCGGTAGATACGCAGTATTTT. Translating gives CASSEQGLAGAVDTQYF.

The chain recombines TRBV4-1 with TRBJ2-7; 9 positions agree with TRBD1. The CDR3 sequence is 16 residues long. Unmatched junction bases numbered 9, after V lost 3 bases and J lost 3 bases. Germline CDR1 MGHRA, CDR2 YSYEKL. The CDR3 spells CASSQGGGQGRYEQYF. In nucleotides, the CDR3 is TGCGCCAGCAGCCAGGGCGGAGGACAGGGGCGCTACGAGCAGTACTTC.